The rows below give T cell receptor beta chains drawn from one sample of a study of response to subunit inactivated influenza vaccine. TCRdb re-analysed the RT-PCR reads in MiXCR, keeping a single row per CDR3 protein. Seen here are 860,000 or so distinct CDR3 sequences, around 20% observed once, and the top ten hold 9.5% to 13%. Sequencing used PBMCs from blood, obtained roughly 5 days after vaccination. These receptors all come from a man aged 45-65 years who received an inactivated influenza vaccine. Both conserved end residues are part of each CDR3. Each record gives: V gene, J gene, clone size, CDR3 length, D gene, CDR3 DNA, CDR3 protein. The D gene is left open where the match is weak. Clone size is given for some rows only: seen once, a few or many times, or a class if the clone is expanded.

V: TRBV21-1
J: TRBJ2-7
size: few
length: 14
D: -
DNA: TGTGCCAGCAGCAAAGATTGGGGCGCAAGCGAGCAGTACTTC
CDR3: CASSKDWGASEQYF

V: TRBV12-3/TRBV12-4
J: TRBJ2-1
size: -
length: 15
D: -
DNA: TGTGCCAGCACCCCATGGTGGGACGGGACCAATGAGCAGTTCTTC
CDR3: CASTPWWDGTNEQFF

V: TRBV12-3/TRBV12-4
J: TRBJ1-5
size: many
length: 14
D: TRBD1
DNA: TGTGCCAGCAGCGGACAGGGCGGTGATCAGCCCCAGCATTTT
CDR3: CASSGQGGDQPQHF

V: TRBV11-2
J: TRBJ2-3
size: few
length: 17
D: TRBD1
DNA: TGTGCCAGCAGCTTAGCCCCCTGGACAGGATCAAAAGATACGCAGTATTTT
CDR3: CASSLAPWTGSKDTQYF

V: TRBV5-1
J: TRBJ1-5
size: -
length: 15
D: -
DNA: TGCGCCAGCAGCTTGCGGCCGGGGGACAATCAGCCCCAGCATTTT
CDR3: CASSLRPGDNQPQHF

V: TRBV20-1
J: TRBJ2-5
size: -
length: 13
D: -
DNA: TGCAGTGCTAAAAGCGAGGGATCGGCGGCCCAGTACTTC
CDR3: CSAKSEGSAAQYF

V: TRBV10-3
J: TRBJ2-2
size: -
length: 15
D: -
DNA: TGTGCCATCAGTGAAACCCCTTCTAGCACCGGGGAGCTGTTTTTT
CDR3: CAISETPSSTGELFF

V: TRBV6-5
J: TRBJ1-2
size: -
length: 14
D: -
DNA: TGTGCCAGCAGTTACGGACAAAGCGTCTATGGCTACACCTTC
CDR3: CASSYGQSVYGYTF

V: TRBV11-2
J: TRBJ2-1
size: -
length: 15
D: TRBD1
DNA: TGTGCCAGCAGCTTATGGACAGGGGCGGTCAATGAGCAGTTCTTC
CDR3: CASSLWTGAVNEQFF

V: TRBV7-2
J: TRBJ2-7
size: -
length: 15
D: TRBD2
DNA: TGTGCCAGCAGCTCAAGGGGACTAGCTGCATACGAGCAGTACTTC
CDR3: CASSSRGLAAYEQYF

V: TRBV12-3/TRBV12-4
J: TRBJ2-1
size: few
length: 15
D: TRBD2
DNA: TGTGCCAGCAGCCGACTAGCCGCTTCCTACAATGAGCAGTTCTTC
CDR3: CASSRLAASYNEQFF

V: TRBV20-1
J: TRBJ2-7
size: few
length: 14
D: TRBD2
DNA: TGCAGTGCTAGTGTGGCGGGAGCTCTCCACGAGCAGTACTTC
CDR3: CSASVAGALHEQYF

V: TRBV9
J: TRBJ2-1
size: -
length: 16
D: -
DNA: TGTGCCAGCAGCGACCCTCAGGGAAAGGCCTACAATGAGCAGTTCTTC
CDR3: CASSDPQGKAYNEQFF

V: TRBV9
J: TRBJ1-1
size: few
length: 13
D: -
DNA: TGTGCCAGCAGCGTAGGAGGGGCTGCTGAAGCTTTCTTT
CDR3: CASSVGGAAEAFF

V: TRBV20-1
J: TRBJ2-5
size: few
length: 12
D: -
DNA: TGCAGTGCTAGAAGGGGTATGGAGACCCAGTACTTC
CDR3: CSARRGMETQYF

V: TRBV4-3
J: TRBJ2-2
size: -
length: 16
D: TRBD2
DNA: TGCGCCAGCAGCCAGAGCCTGGGACTAGCGGGAGGGGAGCTGTTTTTT
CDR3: CASSQSLGLAGGELFF

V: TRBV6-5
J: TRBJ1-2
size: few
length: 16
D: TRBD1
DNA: TGTGCCAGCAGCTTCCTCGACAGGGGGTCTCTTGATGGCTACACCTTC
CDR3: CASSFLDRGSLDGYTF

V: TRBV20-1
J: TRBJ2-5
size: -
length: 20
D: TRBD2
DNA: TGCAGTGCTAGAGAAAACCCCGGGACTAGCGGTTTCTCTCGACAAGAGACCCAGTACTTC
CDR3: CSARENPGTSGFSRQETQYF

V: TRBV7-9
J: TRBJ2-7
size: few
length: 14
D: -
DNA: TGTGCCAGCAGCTGGGCTAGAAGCTCCTACGAGCAGTACTTC
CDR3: CASSWARSSYEQYF

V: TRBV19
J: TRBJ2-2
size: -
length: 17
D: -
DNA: TGTGCCAGTAGTAACCCTTTTGCCTCGCCAGGCGGCGGGGAGCTGTTTTTT
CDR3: CASSNPFASPGGGELFF

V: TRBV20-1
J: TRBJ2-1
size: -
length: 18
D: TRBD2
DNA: TGCAGTGCGACCTCAGCTGGACTAGCGGGGGCATCCTACAATGAGCAGTTCTTC
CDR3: CSATSAGLAGASYNEQFF

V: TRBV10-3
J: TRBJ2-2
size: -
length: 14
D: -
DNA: TGTGCCGGAAGGGGGAGCGCGGACACCGGGGAGCTGTTTTTT
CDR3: CAGRGSADTGELFF

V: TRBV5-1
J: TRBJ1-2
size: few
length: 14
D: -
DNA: TGCGCCAGCAGCTTGGCCGGAGGGACCAATGGCTACACCTTC
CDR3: CASSLAGGTNGYTF

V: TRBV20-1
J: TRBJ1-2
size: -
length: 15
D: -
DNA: TGCAGTGCCCCCTCCCCAGGGAAAGCTAACTATGGCTACACCTTC
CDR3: CSAPSPGKANYGYTF

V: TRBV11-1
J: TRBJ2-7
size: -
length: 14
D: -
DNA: TGTGCCAGCAGCGTAGCGGTAGTAGGCTACGAGCAGTACTTC
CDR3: CASSVAVVGYEQYF

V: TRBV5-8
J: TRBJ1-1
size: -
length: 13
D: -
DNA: TGTGCCAGCAGCTTCCCTGGGGGCCCTGAAGCTTTCTTT
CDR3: CASSFPGGPEAFF

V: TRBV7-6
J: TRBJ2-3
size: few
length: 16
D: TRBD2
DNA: TGTGCCAGCAGCCCCCCCGGACTAGCGGGAATGGGTACGCAGTATTTT
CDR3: CASSPPGLAGMGTQYF

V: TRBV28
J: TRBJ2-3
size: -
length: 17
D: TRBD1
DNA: TGTGCCAGCAGTTTTTGGGGACAGACTTTCGTCACAGATACGCAGTATTTT
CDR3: CASSFWGQTFVTDTQYF

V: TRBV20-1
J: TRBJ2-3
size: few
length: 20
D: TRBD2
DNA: TGCAGTGCTAGACACCAACTAGCGGGGGGGCGGTTAGAGGGGCCAGATACGCAGTATTTT
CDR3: CSARHQLAGGRLEGPDTQYF

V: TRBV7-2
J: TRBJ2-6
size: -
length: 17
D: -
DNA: TGTGCCAGCAGCTTAGGTCCGGGGGAGGCGGGGGCCAACGTCCTGACTTTC
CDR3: CASSLGPGEAGANVLTF

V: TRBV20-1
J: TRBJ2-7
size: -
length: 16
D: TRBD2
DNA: TGCAGTGCTAGAGGCGGGGTTAGCGGGAAGTCCTACGAGCAGTACTTC
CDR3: CSARGGVSGKSYEQYF

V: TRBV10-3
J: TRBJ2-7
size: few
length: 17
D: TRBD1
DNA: TGTGCCATCAGACCAGCCCCCTTGGACAGGCCGTCGTACGAGCAGTACTTC
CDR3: CAIRPAPLDRPSYEQYF

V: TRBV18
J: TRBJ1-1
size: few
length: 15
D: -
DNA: TGTGCCAGCTCACCACTTCGCCAGTGGGGCACTGAAGCTTTCTTT
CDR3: CASSPLRQWGTEAFF

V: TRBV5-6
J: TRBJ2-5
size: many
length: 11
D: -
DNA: TGTGCCAGCAGCCTCGCGGGGACCCAGTACTTC
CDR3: CASSLAGTQYF

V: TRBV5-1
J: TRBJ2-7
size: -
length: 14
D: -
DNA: TGCGCCAGCAGCTTGGGGGGGCCGGCCTACGAGCAGTACTTC
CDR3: CASSLGGPAYEQYF

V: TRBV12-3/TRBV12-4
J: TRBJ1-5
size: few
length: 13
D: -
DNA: TGTGCCAGCAGTTACGGCAAGACACAGCCCCAGCATTTT
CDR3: CASSYGKTQPQHF

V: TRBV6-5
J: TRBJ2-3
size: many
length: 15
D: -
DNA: TGTGCCAGCAGTTACGAGGGGGGTCGTACAGATACGCAGTATTTT
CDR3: CASSYEGGRTDTQYF

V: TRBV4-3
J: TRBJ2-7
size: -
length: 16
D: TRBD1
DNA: TGCGCCAGCAGCCAAGAGAGGCCAGGGGGTCCCTACGAGCAGTACTTC
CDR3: CASSQERPGGPYEQYF

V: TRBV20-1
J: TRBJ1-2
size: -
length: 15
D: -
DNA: TGCAGTGCTAGAAGAGTGGGAGAAGCTAACTATGGCTACACCTTC
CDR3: CSARRVGEANYGYTF

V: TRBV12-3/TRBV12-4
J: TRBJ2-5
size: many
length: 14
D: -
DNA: TGTGCCAGCAGTATCAGCGGACACCAAGAGACCCAGTACTTC
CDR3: CASSISGHQETQYF

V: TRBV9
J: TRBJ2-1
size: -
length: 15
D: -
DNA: TGTGCCAGCAGCAAGGCAGCCACGGCCTACAATGAGCAGTTCTTC
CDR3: CASSKAATAYNEQFF

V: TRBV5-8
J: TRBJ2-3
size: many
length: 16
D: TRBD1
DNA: TGTGCCAGCAGCTTGCCGGGACAGGGGGCCACAGATACGCAGTATTTT
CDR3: CASSLPGQGATDTQYF